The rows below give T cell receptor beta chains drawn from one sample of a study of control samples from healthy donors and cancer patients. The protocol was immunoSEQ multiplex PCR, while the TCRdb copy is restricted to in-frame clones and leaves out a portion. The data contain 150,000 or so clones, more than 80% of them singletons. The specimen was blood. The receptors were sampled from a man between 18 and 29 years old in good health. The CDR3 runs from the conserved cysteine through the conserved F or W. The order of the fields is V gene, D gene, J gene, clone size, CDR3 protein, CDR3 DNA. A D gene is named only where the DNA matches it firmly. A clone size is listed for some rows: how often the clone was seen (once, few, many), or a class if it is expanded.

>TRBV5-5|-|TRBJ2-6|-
CASSLGGELGANVLTF
TGTGCCAGCAGCTTGGGTGGGGAACTTGGGGCCAACGTCCTGACTTTC
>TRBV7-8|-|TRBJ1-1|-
CASSLVRGANTEAFF
TGTGCCAGCAGCTTAGTTCGAGGAGCGAACACTGAAGCTTTCTTT
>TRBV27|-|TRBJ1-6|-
CAGITGTTVVPLHF
TGTGCCGGGATAACCGGGACGACGGTGGTACCCCTCCACTTT
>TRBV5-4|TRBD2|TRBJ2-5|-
CASSLEGRGEETQYF
TGTGCCAGCAGCTTGGAGGGGCGGGGGGAAGAGACCCAGTACTTC
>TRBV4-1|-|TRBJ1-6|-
CASRSGASPLHF
TGCGCCAGCAGGAGCGGGGCTTCACCCCTCCACTTT
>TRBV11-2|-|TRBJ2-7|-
CASSPGIYEQYF
TGTGCCAGCAGCCCGGGGATCTACGAGCAGTACTTC
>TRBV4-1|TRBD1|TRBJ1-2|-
CASSQDRQGGREGGYTF
TGCGCCAGCAGCCAAGATAGACAGGGGGGTCGAGAAGGCGGCTACACCTTC
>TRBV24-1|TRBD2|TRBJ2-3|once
CATSDRILAGGAAPDTQYF
TGTGCCACCAGTGACCGCATACTAGCGGGGGGTGCCGCGCCAGATACGCAGTATTTT
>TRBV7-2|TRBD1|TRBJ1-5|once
CASSTTGGNQPQHF
TGTGCCAGCAGCACCACAGGGGGCAATCAGCCCCAGCATTTT
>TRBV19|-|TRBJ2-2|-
CASSMVGNTGELFF
TGTGCCAGTAGTATGGTCGGGAACACCGGGGAGCTGTTTTTT
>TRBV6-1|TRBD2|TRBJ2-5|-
CASSESRAGVQETQYF
TGTGCCAGCAGTGAATCTCGGGCGGGGGTCCAAGAGACCCAGTACTTC
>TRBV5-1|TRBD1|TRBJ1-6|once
CASKGTVTTSPLHF
TGCGCCAGCAAAGGGACAGTGACAACATCACCCCTCCACTTT
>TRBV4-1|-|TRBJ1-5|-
CASSQGMGDQPQHF
TGCGCCAGCAGCCAAGGAATGGGGGATCAGCCCCAGCATTTT
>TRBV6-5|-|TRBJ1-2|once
CASSYSSRGGGGYTF
TGTGCCAGCAGTTACTCTTCCAGGGGAGGAGGTGGCTACACCTTC
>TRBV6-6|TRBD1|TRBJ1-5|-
CASNPGGVSNQPQHF
TGTGCCAGCAACCCAGGGGGGGTTAGCAATCAGCCCCAGCATTTT
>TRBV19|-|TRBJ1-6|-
CASSISSGQTPLHF
TGTGCCAGTAGTATATCGTCCGGACAAACACCCCTCCACTTT
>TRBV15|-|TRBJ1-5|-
CATSREVPNQPQHF
TGTGCCACCAGCAGAGAGGTTCCCAATCAGCCCCAGCATTTT
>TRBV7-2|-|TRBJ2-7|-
CASSLRDYRGGPDYEQYF
TGTGCCAGCAGTCTACGGGACTACAGGGGGGGACCAGACTACGAGCAGTACTTC
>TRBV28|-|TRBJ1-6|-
CASSGTLAVNSPLHF
TGTGCCAGCAGTGGGACTCTCGCGGTGAATTCACCCCTCCACTTT
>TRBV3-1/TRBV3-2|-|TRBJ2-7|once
CASSQASYEQYF
TGTGCCAGCAGCCAAGCGAGCTACGAGCAGTACTTC
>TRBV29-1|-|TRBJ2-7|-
CSVKGHRDSYEQYF
TGCAGCGTGAAGGGACACCGGGACTCCTACGAGCAGTACTTC
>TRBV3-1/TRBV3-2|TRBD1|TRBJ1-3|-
CASRGQGIGNTIYF
TGTGCCAGCAGGGGACAGGGTATTGGAAACACCATATATTTT
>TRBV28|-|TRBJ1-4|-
CASSSPSGTTNEKLFF
TGTGCCAGCAGTTCCCCCTCCGGGACGACAAATGAAAAACTGTTTTTT
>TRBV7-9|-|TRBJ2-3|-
CASSSPDTDTQYF
TGTGCCAGCAGCTCCCCAGACACAGATACGCAGTATTTT
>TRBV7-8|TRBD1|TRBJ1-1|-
CASSYRGRGTEAFF
TGTGCCAGCAGCTACAGGGGGCGCGGCACTGAAGCTTTCTTT
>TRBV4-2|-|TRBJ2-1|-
CASSQDLGFGFNEQFF
TGTGCCAGCAGCCAAGATCTAGGGTTTGGGTTCAATGAGCAGTTCTTC
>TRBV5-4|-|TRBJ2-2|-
CASSPRTGVNTGELFF
TGTGCCAGCAGCCCTAGGACTGGCGTGAACACCGGGGAGCTGTTTTTT
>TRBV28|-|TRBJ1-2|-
CASSLAAYGYTF
TGTGCCAGCAGTTTAGCCGCTTATGGCTACACCTTC
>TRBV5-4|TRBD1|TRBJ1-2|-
CASSLGGGQGDGGYTF
TGTGCCAGCAGCCTAGGGGGTGGGCAGGGGGATGGTGGCTACACCTTC
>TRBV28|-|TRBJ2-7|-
CASSPGTPAYEQYF
TGTGCCAGCAGCCCTGGGACGCCAGCCTACGAGCAGTACTTC
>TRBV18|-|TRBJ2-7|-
CASSARGGEQYF
TGTGCCAGCTCAGCCAGGGGTGGCGAGCAGTACTTC
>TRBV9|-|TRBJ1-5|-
CASSGGTPYSNQPQHF
TGTGCCAGCAGCGGAGGGACACCGTATAGCAATCAGCCCCAGCATTTT
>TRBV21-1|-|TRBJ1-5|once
CASSKQGNQPQHF
TGTGCCAGCAGCAAACAGGGGAATCAGCCCCAGCATTTT
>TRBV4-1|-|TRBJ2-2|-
CASSQHGRGGAGELFF
TGCGCCAGCAGCCAACACGGACGGGGTGGCGCCGGGGAGCTGTTTTTT
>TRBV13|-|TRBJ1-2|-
CASSLNPSGFSGYTF
TGTGCCAGCAGCTTGAATCCCTCGGGATTCTCTGGCTACACCTTC
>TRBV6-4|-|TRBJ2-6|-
CASSDSNGRGEPNVLTF
TGTGCCAGCAGTGACTCGAATGGTAGGGGGGAACCTAACGTCCTGACTTTC
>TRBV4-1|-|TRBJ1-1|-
CASSQVATNTEAFF
TGCGCCAGCAGCCAAGTTGCAACTAACACTGAAGCTTTCTTT
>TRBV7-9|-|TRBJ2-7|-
CASSGPSSYEQYF
TGTGCCAGCTCGGGACCAAGCTCCTACGAGCAGTACTTC
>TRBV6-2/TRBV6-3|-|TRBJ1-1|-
CASSRGGQNTEAFF
TGTGCCAGCAGCCGGGGGGGGCAGAACACTGAAGCTTTCTTT
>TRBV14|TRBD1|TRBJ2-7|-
CASSQETGGFYEQYF
TGTGCCAGCAGCCAAGAAACAGGGGGCTTCTACGAGCAGTACTTC
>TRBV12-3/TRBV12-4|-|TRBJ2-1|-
CASSLLSHNEQFF
TGTGCCAGCAGTCTACTATCCCACAATGAGCAGTTCTTC
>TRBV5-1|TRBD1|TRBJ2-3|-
CASSSDRPSTDTQYF
TGCGCCAGCAGCTCGGACAGGCCCTCCACAGATACGCAGTATTTT
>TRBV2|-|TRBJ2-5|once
CASSPDSQETQYF
TGTGCCAGCAGTCCGGACAGTCAAGAGACCCAGTACTTC
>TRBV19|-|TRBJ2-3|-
CASSILGYTDTQYF
TGTGCCAGTAGTATACTCGGCTACACAGATACGCAGTATTTT
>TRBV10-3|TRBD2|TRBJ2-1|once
CAISPSGGADEQFF
TGTGCCATCAGTCCTAGCGGGGGGGCGGATGAGCAGTTCTTC